These 19 T cell receptor beta chains originate from one sample sequenced in a study of blood T cell repertoires in COVID-19. Data came from immunoSEQ multiplex PCR; TCRdb stores just in-frame clones and leaves some out. The sample includes approximately 110,000 clones, just over 70% of them seen just once. The sample taken for sequencing was peripheral blood. The receptors were sampled from a human donor with acute or convalescent COVID-19. The donor label of this sample is uncertain.

The genes are TRBV6-1 and TRBJ1-6; 7 nucleotides line up with TRBD1. The CDR3 contains 15 residues. V lost 1 base to trimming and J lost 9 bases; unmatched junction nucleotides: 6. Germline values: CDR1 MNHNS, CDR2 SASEGT. CDR3 protein: CASSEVRTGGSPLHF. CDR3 nucleotides: TGTGCCAGCAGTGAAGTAAGGACAGGCGGTTCACCCCTCCACTTT.

The chain employs TRBV18 and TRBJ1-6; D may be TRBD1 (5 bases). Trimming left V 3 bases short and J 6 bases short, with 9 bases between. The CDR3 has 14 residues. Germline CDR1 reads KGHSH; CDR2 reads LQKENI. The CDR3 DNA reads TGTGCCAGCTCACCGACAGTTCCTAATTCACCCCTCCACTTT. Its translation is CASSPTVPNSPLHF. The whole variable domain, remainder taken from reference TRBV18 and TRBJ1-6, is NAGVMQNPRHLVRRRGQEARLRCSPMKGHSHVYWYRQLPEEGLKFMVYLQKENIIDESGMPKERFSAEFPKEGPSILRIQQVVRGDSAAYFCASSPTVPNSPLHFGNGTRLTVT.

The CDR3 reads CASSPAGQINEQFF. CDR3 nucleotides: TGTGCCAGCAGCCCCGCGGGGCAGATCAATGAGCAGTTCTTC. The V gene is TRBV11-2, the J gene TRBJ2-1, with D possibly TRBD2 on 6 matching bases. The CDR3 is 14 residues long. From germline, CDR1 is SGHAT and CDR2 FQNNGV. The V end was cut by 5 bases, the J end by 6 bases, with 14 bases between.

The CDR3 here is CAHGQGGIYTQYF. CDR3 DNA sequence: TGTGCCCACGGTCAGGGGGGCATATATACGCAGTATTTT. The chain recombines TRBV2 with TRBJ2-3, with D perhaps matching TRBD1 (7 bases). Germline CDR1 SNHLY, CDR2 FYNNEI. Trimming took off 11 bases at V and 7 bases at J, with 19 bases between the two ends. The CDR3 covers 13 residues.

The chain is built from TRBV6-5 and TRBJ2-2, with TRBD1 matching over 10 bases. The V segment lost 6 bases and the J segment 9 bases; nucleotides outside the gene matches: 1. Germline CDR1 reads MNHEY; CDR2 reads SVGAGI. CDR3 length: 12 residues. The CDR3 DNA follows: TGTGCCAGCAGGGACAGGGGGAGGGAGCTGTTTTTT. It yields the protein CASRDRGRELFF.

The chain joins TRBV4-1 to TRBJ2-1; D perhaps matches TRBD1 (6 bases). The CDR3 is 18 residues long. Germline CDR1 reads MGHRA; CDR2 reads YSYEKL. The V end was cut by 0 bases, the J end by 4 bases, with 19 bases between. This chain's CDR3 is CASSQDGRGRNIYNEQFF. The CDR3, as DNA: TGCGCCAGCAGCCAAGATGGCAGGGGCCGCAATATTTACAATGAGCAGTTCTTC.

The chain is built from TRBV18 and TRBJ2-5; D uncertain. CDR1 KGHSH and CDR2 LQKENI come from the germline V gene. This CDR3 is built from 15 residues. Trimming pared 1 base from V and 1 base from J, leaving 10 bases between. The CDR3 here is CASSPRWAVQETQYF. Written as DNA, the CDR3 is TGTGCCAGCTCACCACGGTGGGCAGTCCAAGAGACCCAGTACTTC.

The V gene is TRBV4-1, the J gene TRBJ2-1; D unclear. Trimming removed 0 bases from V and 1 base from J, with 4 bases in between. This CDR3 is built from 14 residues. Germline V gene data show CDR1 as MGHRA and CDR2 as YSYEKL. The CDR3 sequence: CASSQDRSYNEQFF. As DNA, the CDR3 is TGCGCCAGCAGCCAAGACAGGTCCTACAATGAGCAGTTCTTC.

This clone was counted only a few times. This chain links TRBV5-5 with TRBJ1-5; 9 bases are a match to TRBD1. The V and J ends lost 2 bases and 3 bases, in that order; junction bases with no gene match: 15. This CDR3 is 19 amino acids long. The V gene's germline CDR1 is SGHKS and CDR2 YYEKEE (reference sequence). Here the CDR3 DNA reads TGTGCCAGCAGCTTATACCAGGTCCCGGGACAGGGAAACAATCAGCCCCAGCATTTT. Translated: CASSLYQVPGQGNNQPQHF. Complete variable domain (other parts from reference TRBV5-5 and TRBJ1-5): DAGVTQSPTHLIKTRGQQVTLRCSPISGHKSVSWYQQVLGQGPQFIFQYYEKEERGRGNFPDRFSARQFPNYSSELNVNALLLGDSALYLCASSLYQVPGQGNNQPQHFGDGTRLSIL.

This chain connects TRBV5-1 to TRBJ1-1, with 8 positions matching TRBD1. Germline loops: CDR1 SGHRS, CDR2 YFSETQ. This CDR3 is built from 13 residues. V was clipped by 5 bases and J by 0 bases; unmatched bases: 0. CDR3 coding DNA: TGCGCCAGCAGGGACAGGGTGAACACTGAAGCTTTCTTT. Translation: CASRDRVNTEAFF.

The chain joins TRBV15 to TRBJ1-6; a possible D gene is TRBD1 (5 bases). This CDR3 is built from 15 residues. The V end was cut by 5 bases, the J end by 7 bases, with 15 bases between. Germline CDR1 LNHNV, CDR2 YYDKDF (reference sequence). The CDR3 region is CATSGAKWGNSPLHF. The CDR3 DNA reads TGTGCCACCAGCGGGGCCAAATGGGGAAATTCACCCCTCCACTTT.

This sequence joins TRBV12-3 or TRBV12-4 and TRBJ2-5; D unclear. Trimming cost V 6 bases and J 3 bases, with 11 bases left between them. This CDR3 contains 13 residues. This CDR3 reads CASRQWAKETQYF. The DNA for the CDR3 is TGTGCCAGCAGACAATGGGCTAAAGAGACCCAGTACTTC.

This clone was seen a single time. Other DNA sequences in this sample translate to the same CDR3. The chain links TRBV7-2 to TRBJ2-7, with a weak D call TRBD2 (5 bases). CDR1 is SGHTA, CDR2 FQGNSA, per germline. The CDR3 contains 13 residues. V lost 3 bases to trimming and J lost 1 base, with 7 bases between them. CDR3: CASSFGGSYEQYF. DNA for the CDR3: TGTGCCAGCAGCTTCGGCGGGTCCTACGAGCAGTACTTC.

The CDR3, as DNA: TGCGCCAGCAGGCAATCCGGGACACGCACAACCTACGAGCAGTACTTC. It codes for CASRQSGTRTTYEQYF. The rearrangement joins TRBV5-1 to TRBJ2-7, with D maybe TRBD1 (6 bases). CDR1 is SGHRS, CDR2 YFSETQ, per germline. V shed 5 bases and J shed 2 bases, with 20 bases lying between them. This CDR3 has 16 amino acids.

This chain links TRBV11-2 with TRBJ2-1, with D possibly matching TRBD1 (6 bases). Trimming took 3 bases from V and 4 from J, leaving 7 bases between them. CDR1 and CDR2 from the germline V gene are SGHAT and FQNNGV. CDR3 length: 13 amino acids. CDR3 region: CASSLDSYNEQFF. In DNA, the CDR3 is TGTGCCAGCAGCTTGGACAGTTACAATGAGCAGTTCTTC.

The genes are TRBV2 and TRBJ1-3; possibly TRBD1 for D (6 bases). The V gene's germline CDR1 is SNHLY and CDR2 FYNNEI. V shed 7 bases and J shed 2 bases, with 18 bases lying between them. The CDR3 spans 16 residues. CDR3 DNA sequence: TGTGCCAGCACGGGTGGGATTGGACAGACTGGAAACACCATATATTTT. This gives the protein CASTGGIGQTGNTIYF.

The chain carries TRBV5-1 and TRBJ1-3; a possible D gene is TRBD1 (5 bases). Trimming stripped 7 bases from V and 0 bases from J, with 17 bases between. CDR3 length: 16 amino acids. Looked up from germline, CDR1 is SGHRS and CDR2 is YFSETQ. The CDR3 DNA reads as TGCGCCAGCTCCCTAGGGTGGGGCAACTCTGGAAACACCATATATTTT. It codes for CASSLGWGNSGNTIYF.

This sequence joins TRBV7-9 and TRBJ1-4; possible D gene TRBD1, 6 bases. The CDR3 has 14 residues. The V gene's germline CDR1 is SEHNR and CDR2 FQNEAQ (reference sequence). V was shortened by 4 bases and J by 7 bases, with 13 bases between the two germline ends. The CDR3, as DNA: TGTGCCAGCAGCTACCGCGGGGGCTTTGAAAAACTGTTTTTT. Residues: CASSYRGGFEKLFF.

The rearrangement links TRBV19 to TRBJ2-2; tentatively, D is TRBD2 (5 bases). V lost 2 bases and J 3 bases, leaving 10 bases between the germline ends. The CDR3 contains 15 residues. Germline CDR1 reads LNHDA; CDR2 reads SQIVND (reference sequence). CDR3 sequence: CASSIHRRDTGELFF. The CDR3 bases are TGTGCCAGTAGTATACACCGGCGGGACACCGGGGAGCTGTTTTTT.